The rows below give T cell receptor beta chains drawn from one sample of a study of PD-1 blockade in classical Hodgkin lymphoma. Method: immunoSEQ multiplex PCR; TCRdb's copy keeps in-frame clones and lacks some. The table includes 85,000 to 90,000 clones, about nine tenths detected once. Sequenced here: peripheral blood mononuclear cells (PBMCs), sampled before the fourth cycle of nivolumab. The receptor source for this set is a human donor with classical Hodgkin lymphoma. CDR3s leave out the opening cysteine and the closing phenylalanine or tryptophan.

v_call	j_call	cdr3_aa
TRBV5-1	TRBJ1-1	ASSSGTSNTEAF
TRBV6-5	TRBJ1-1	ASTPLGYTEAF
TRBV9	TRBJ1-4	ASSVSSTNEKLF
TRBV7-2	TRBJ1-2	ASSLNRQAPYGYT
TRBV27	TRBJ1-1	ASRRTAIQNTEAF
TRBV5-6	TRBJ2-7	ASSLPGLEQY
TRBV27	TRBJ1-5	ASRGDSNQPQH
TRBV12-2	TRBJ1-5	ASRQGQLGGNQPQH
TRBV4-3	TRBJ2-1	ASSQVGEFVPNEQF
TRBV4-1	TRBJ2-2	ASSWGVRVVTGELF
TRBV19	TRBJ1-5	ASSIFQAGNNQPQH
TRBV27	TRBJ2-5	ASRRDRGQETQY
TRBV4-3	TRBJ1-2	ASSQDRAGEPGGYT
TRBV9	TRBJ1-4	ASSKGGNDEKLF
TRBV7-2	TRBJ2-3	ASSSLAGAQY
TRBV11-2	TRBJ2-3	ASSPTGYRTDTQY
TRBV7-2	TRBJ1-1	ASSRTGVNTEAF
TRBV16	TRBJ1-4	ASSRTGGAGRNEKLF
TRBV7-9	TRBJ2-1	ASSPTGGRTENEQF
TRBV27	TRBJ2-1	ASSLNPNRAGAYNEQF
TRBV5-6	TRBJ1-5	ASSLVYRGPAYSNQPQH
TRBV4-3	TRBJ1-1	ASSQPAGGGTEAF
TRBV27	TRBJ1-1	ASSPGTGTEAF
TRBV19	TRBJ1-4	ASSTNNNEKLF
TRBV5-1	TRBJ2-5	ASSLAQAGGAETQY
TRBV7-2	TRBJ2-5	ASTQGLGAGETQY
TRBV19	TRBJ1-4	ASSIGTAGHRFEKLF
TRBV4-3	TRBJ2-7	ASSQDRGRGPEQY
TRBV5-1	TRBJ1-5	ASSLGADQPQH
TRBV18	TRBJ1-4	ASSPDRSPFSTNEKLF
TRBV2	TRBJ2-7	ASRSRDFFYEQY
TRBV18	TRBJ1-1	ASSPESGYTEAF
TRBV28	TRBJ1-5	ASSPGQSDQPQH
TRBV7-9	TRBJ2-7	ASTSIGGEQY
TRBV30	TRBJ1-2	AWSVNLNYGYT